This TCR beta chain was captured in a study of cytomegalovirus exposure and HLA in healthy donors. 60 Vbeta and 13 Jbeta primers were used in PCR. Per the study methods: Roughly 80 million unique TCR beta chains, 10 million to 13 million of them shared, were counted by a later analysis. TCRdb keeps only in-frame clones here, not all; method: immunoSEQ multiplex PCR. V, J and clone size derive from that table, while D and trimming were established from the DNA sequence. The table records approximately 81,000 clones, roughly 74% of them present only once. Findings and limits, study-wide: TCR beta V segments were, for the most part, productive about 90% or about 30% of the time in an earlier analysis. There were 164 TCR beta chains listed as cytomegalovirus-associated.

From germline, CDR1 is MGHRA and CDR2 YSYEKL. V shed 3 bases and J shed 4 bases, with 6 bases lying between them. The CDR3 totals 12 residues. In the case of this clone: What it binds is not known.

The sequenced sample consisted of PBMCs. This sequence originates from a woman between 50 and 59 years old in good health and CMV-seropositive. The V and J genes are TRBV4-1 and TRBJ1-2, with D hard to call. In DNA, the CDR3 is TGCGCCAGCAGCCATCGGAGCTATGGCTACACCTTC. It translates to CASSHRSYGYTF.